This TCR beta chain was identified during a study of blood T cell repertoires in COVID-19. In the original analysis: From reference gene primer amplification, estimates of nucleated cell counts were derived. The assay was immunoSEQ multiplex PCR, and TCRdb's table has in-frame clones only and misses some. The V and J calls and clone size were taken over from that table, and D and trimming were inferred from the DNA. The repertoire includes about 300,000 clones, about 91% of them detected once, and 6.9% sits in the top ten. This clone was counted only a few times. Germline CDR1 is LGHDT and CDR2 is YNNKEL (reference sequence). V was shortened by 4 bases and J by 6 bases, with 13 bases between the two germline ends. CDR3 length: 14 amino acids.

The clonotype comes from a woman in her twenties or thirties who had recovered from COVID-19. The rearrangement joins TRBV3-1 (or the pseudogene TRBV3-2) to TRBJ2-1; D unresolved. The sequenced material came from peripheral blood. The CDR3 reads CASSLNGKPNEQFF. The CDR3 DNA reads TGTGCCAGCAGCCTGAACGGTAAGCCCAATGAGCAGTTCTTC.